The sequence of this TCR beta chain was determined in a study of T-cell reconstitution after alpha-beta-depleted transplantation in children. CDR3 length: 17 residues. V lost 4 bases, J lost 0 bases, and 15 bases lay in between. Germline CDR1 and CDR2: SEHNR and FQNEAQ (reference sequence). The library targeted TCRbeta and was prepared with unique molecular identifiers. TCRdb fed the PCR reads into MiXCR, producing one record per CDR3 protein. The data hold about 58,000 distinct CDR3 sequences, with 44% observed a single time. Sequenced material: PBMCs, mostly from graft donor cells, taken 360 days after TCRalphabeta/CD19-depleted stem cell transplant. J is TRBJ1-4 and V is TRBV7-9; D call uncertain. This clonotype originated in a male patient younger than 18 who had a stem cell transplant for acute lymphoblastic leukemia, so the T cells may come from the graft donor. The DNA of the CDR3 is TGTGCCAGCAGCTCAGGCGTGTCTTCTGCAACTAATGAAAAACTGTTTTTT. It specifies CASSSGVSSATNEKLFF.